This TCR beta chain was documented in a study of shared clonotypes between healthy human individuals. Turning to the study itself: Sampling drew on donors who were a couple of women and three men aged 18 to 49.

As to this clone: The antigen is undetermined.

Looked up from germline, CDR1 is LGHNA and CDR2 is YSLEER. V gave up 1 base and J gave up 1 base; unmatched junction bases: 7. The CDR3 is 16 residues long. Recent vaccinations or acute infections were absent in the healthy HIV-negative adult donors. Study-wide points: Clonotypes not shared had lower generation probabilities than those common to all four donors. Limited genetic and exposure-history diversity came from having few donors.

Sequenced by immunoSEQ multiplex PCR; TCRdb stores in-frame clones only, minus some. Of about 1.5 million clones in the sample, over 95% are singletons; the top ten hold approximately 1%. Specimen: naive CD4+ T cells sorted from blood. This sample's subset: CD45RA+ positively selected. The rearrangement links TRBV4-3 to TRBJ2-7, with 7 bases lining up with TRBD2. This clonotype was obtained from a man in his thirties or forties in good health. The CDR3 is CASSQGAGVGSYEQYF. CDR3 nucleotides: TGCGCCAGCAGCCAAGGCGCGGGAGTGGGGTCCTACGAGCAGTACTTC.